The clone carrying this T cell receptor beta chain has more than one count but fewer than ten. The antigen remains unidentified. Germline V lookup: CDR1 SGHAT, CDR2 FQDESV (reference sequence). V lost 7 bases, J lost 4 bases, and 9 bases stayed unmatched. This CDR3 has 15 residues. PCR was performed a second time for 7 to 11 cycles using a sample-barcoded 5' primer and a J-beta primer mix. In TCRdb, the 5' RACE reads were re-called with MiXCR into one record per CDR3 protein. Of 1.8 million or so distinct CDR3 sequences in the sample, about 39% were seen once. Isolation per sample recovered at least 6 million PBMCs. The sample belongs to a study of blood T cells in healthy people across ages. Broader study findings: Among T cells, TCR beta diversity per million cells dropped roughly linearly as age rose.

The sequence came from a human donor in good health. The sequenced sample was blood. The rearrangement joins TRBV11-1 to TRBJ2-3; 9 nucleotides match TRBD1. In DNA, the CDR3 is TGTGCCAGCACGCGCTACAGGGGGCAGGCAGATACGCAGTATTTT. Amino acids: CASTRYRGQADTQYF.